This T cell receptor (beta chain) is drawn from a study of T-cell reconstitution after alpha-beta-depleted transplantation in children. Unique molecular identifiers were incorporated when the TCRbeta library was constructed. TCRdb reprocessed the PCR reads via MiXCR and lists one record per CDR3 protein. The data contain roughly 610,000 distinct CDR3 sequences, 10% of them singletons. This clonotype was recorded at least ten times. The input for sequencing was PBMCs from the stem cell graft donor, taken from the stem cell graft. The sequence derives from a human donor who donated a stem cell graft to a child with acute myeloid leukemia.

The CDR3 bases are TGTGCCAGCAGCCCCCGGCAGAACTACAATGAGCAGTTCTTC. Its translation is CASSPRQNYNEQFF. The chain uses TRBV12-3 or TRBV12-4 and TRBJ2-1; no reliable D call. With 6 bases removed from V and 3 bases from J, the gap between germline ends came to 12 bases. This CDR3 spans 14 amino acids.